This TCR beta chain emerged from a study of regulatory T cells in long-lasting Graves disease. Overall study results and limits: Having few samples may have compromised the accuracy. The TCR repertoire of persistent Graves' patients was less diverse than that of newly diagnosed ones.

The time point: newly diagnosed GD, antithyroid drugs for less than 3 months. Following extraction of RNA from PBMCs, that RNA was used to make the TCR library. CDR3 length: 14 residues. Germline V gives CDR1 SGHRS, CDR2 YFSETQ. As for this clonotype: The antigen remains unidentified. A read error may be the cause here, since a much bigger clone is one base away.

The authors built TCR beta libraries using iRepertoire HTBI primers and Arm-PCR of CDR3 regions. TCRdb reanalysed the multiplex PCR reads using MiXCR and keeps one entry per CDR3 protein. Here the sample spans approximately 540,000 distinct CDR3 sequences, around 12% being singletons. This sample also appeared in a second study, on T cells in Graves' hyperthyroidism and ophthalmopathy. That work adds: It was uncontrolled infection, other autoimmune disease, pregnancy or lactation that excluded patients. Each diagnosis drew on symptoms, thyroxine, TRAb, thyroid ultrasound and orbital computed tomography findings.

The genes are TRBV5-1 and TRBJ2-7, with D unresolved. The receptor was derived from a woman under 40 with Graves disease. The source material was peripheral blood mononuclear cells (PBMCs), sampled at new diagnosis, from a patient treated with antithyroid drugs. CDR3 sequence reads: CASSLASRSYGQYF. The CDR3 DNA follows: TGCGCCAGCAGCTTGGCCAGCCGCTCCTACGGGCAGTACTTC.